Presented here are 27 T cell receptor beta chains from one specimen sequenced in a study of cytomegalovirus exposure and HLA in healthy donors. Primers included in the PCR were 60 Vbeta and 13 Jbeta primers. Assay used: immunoSEQ multiplex PCR; TCRdb lists only in-frame clones, some missing. The top ten hold more than 9% of the sample, which has some 100,000 clones, around 75% seen once. Sequencing used PBMCs. The receptors were sampled from a man aged 50-60 years in good health and CMV-seronegative.

The chain is built from TRBV6-5 and TRBJ2-1, with unresolved D. The CDR3 loop spans 13 amino acids. The germline CDR1 and CDR2 sequences are MNHEY and SVGAGI. The V and J ends lost 0 bases and 7 bases respectively, with 7 bases between them. The CDR3 sequence: CASSYSFLNEQFF. The CDR3 region has the DNA TGTGCCAGCAGTTACTCCTTTTTGAATGAGCAGTTCTTC.

The V gene is TRBV19, the J gene TRBJ2-3; D remains unclear. Germline lookup yields CDR1 LNHDA and CDR2 SQIVND (reference sequence). V dropped 6 bases and J dropped 2 bases, with 9 bases sitting between them. The CDR3 has 13 amino acids. The chain's CDR3 is CASSLGPTDTQYF. For the CDR3, the DNA is TGTGCCAGTAGCCTGGGCCCCACAGATACGCAGTATTTT.

The J gene is TRBJ2-5, the V gene TRBV5-1, with 10 positions matching TRBD1. The CDR3 runs 15 residues. Trimming cost V 6 bases and J 4 bases; bases outside gene matches: 9. The germline V gene has CDR1 SGHRS and CDR2 YFSETQ. The DNA for the CDR3 is TGCGCCAGCAACCTTAGGACAGGGGGGGGAGAGACCCAGTACTTC. Translated: CASNLRTGGGETQYF.

The V and J genes are TRBV7-9 and TRBJ2-7; the match to TRBD2 covers 11 bases. Germline V gives CDR1 SEHNR, CDR2 FQNEAQ (reference sequence). V lost 1 base, J lost 3 bases, and 5 bases stayed unmatched. The CDR3 totals 16 residues. The chain's CDR3 is CASSLDRTSGYYEQYF. CDR3 bases: TGTGCCAGCAGCTTAGACAGGACTAGCGGGTACTACGAGCAGTACTTC. Combining the CDR3 with reference TRBV7-9 and TRBJ2-7 gives the whole variable domain DTGVSQNPRHKITKRGQNVTFRCDPISEHNRLYWYRQTLGQGPEFLTYFQNEAQLEKSRLLSDRFSAERPKGSFSTLEIQRTEQGDSAMYLCASSLDRTSGYYEQYFGPGTRLTVT.

This chain joins TRBV6-1 and TRBJ2-2; TRBD2 matches 8 bases. The CDR3 length is 16 residues. V shed 4 bases, J shed 1 base, and the junction held 5 bases outside the gene matches. Germline loops: CDR1 MNHNS, CDR2 SASEGT. CDR3 protein: CASSATSGGNTGELFF. In nucleotides, the CDR3 is TGTGCCAGCAGTGCCACGAGCGGGGGGAACACCGGGGAGCTGTTTTTT.

The rearrangement links TRBV19 to TRBJ2-7; 10 bases fit TRBD2. V lost 3 bases and J lost 1; bases outside the gene matches: 9. The CDR3 has 17 amino acids. The germline gives CDR1 LNHDA, CDR2 SQIVND (reference sequence). CDR3 protein: CASSMRSQRGGSYEQYF. CDR3 nucleotides: TGTGCCAGTAGTATGCGGTCCCAGCGGGGGGGATCCTACGAGCAGTACTTC.

CDR3 nucleotide sequence: TGTGCCAGCAGTGTTTCCGTAACCGCGAGGGAGCAGTACTTC. This gives the protein CASSVSVTAREQYF. The chain combines TRBV2 with TRBJ2-7; D is uncertain. The germline gives CDR1 SNHLY, CDR2 FYNNEI. V was clipped by 4 bases and J by 7 bases, with 17 bases between them. The CDR3 is 14 amino acids.

The J gene is TRBJ2-3, the V gene TRBV2; 8 bases fit TRBD1. The CDR3 runs to 15 residues. Germline V CDR1 and CDR2: SNHLY, FYNNEI. Losses at the gene ends were 8 bases for V and 0 bases for J; bases not matched to a gene: 7. The CDR3 sequence: CASGPGGASTDTQYF. The CDR3 nucleotides are TGTGCCAGCGGGCCAGGGGGCGCGAGCACAGATACGCAGTATTTT.

Note on this clone: One end of the junction does not line up with germline, which may come from a read error. The V call is TRBV28, the J call TRBJ1-1; 12 nucleotides match TRBD1. The CDR3 covers 14 residues. Germline V gives CDR1 MDHEN, CDR2 SYDVKM. The CDR3 region has the DNA TGTGCCAGCAGGGGGACAGGGGGCGCGGCTGAAGCTTCCTTT. It codes for CASRGTGGAAEASF.

J is TRBJ1-5 and V is TRBV14; D gene uncertain. The germline gives CDR1 SGHDN, CDR2 FVKESK. Trimming left V 0 bases short and J 6 bases short, with 6 bases between. The CDR3 runs 13 residues. As DNA, the CDR3 is TGTGCCAGCAGCCAAGATCAGGCTCAGCCCCAGCATTTT. Its protein is CASSQDQAQPQHF.

This chain uses TRBV13 with TRBJ2-7; D gene unclear. Germline CDR1 and CDR2: PRHDT and FYEKMQ (reference sequence). With 1 base removed from V and 0 bases from J, the gap between germline ends came to 7 bases. The CDR3 has 14 residues. In DNA, the CDR3 is TGTGCCAGCAGCTTAGCGGAGATCTCCTACGAGCAGTACTTC. It translates to CASSLAEISYEQYF.

The J gene is TRBJ2-2, the V gene TRBV4-2; TRBD2 is a possible D gene (5 bases). V lost 4 bases and J lost 9, with 18 bases in between. CDR3 length: 15 amino acids. Germline loops: CDR1 LGHNA, CDR2 YNFKEQ. CDR3 in DNA: TGTGCCAGCAGCCTCGAATGGCGGGCTTCCAGGGAGCTGTTTTTT. The encoded protein is CASSLEWRASRELFF.

The V call is TRBV6-5, the J call TRBJ1-5; no clear D gene. Trimming pared 4 bases from V and 8 bases from J, leaving 12 bases between. The germline CDR1 and CDR2 sequences are MNHEY and SVGAGI. CDR3 length: 13 residues. The CDR3 spells CASSSKGGKPQHF. DNA for the CDR3: TGTGCCAGCAGTTCCAAGGGAGGGAAGCCCCAGCATTTT.

This clone was detected once. This sequence joins TRBV28 and TRBJ2-7; D call uncertain. The V gene's germline CDR1 is MDHEN and CDR2 SYDVKM. The ends were cut back, 1 base at V and 2 bases at J, with 15 bases in the middle. This CDR3 has 16 amino acids. CDR3: CASSLSSTAATYEQYF. The CDR3 region has the DNA TGTGCCAGCAGTTTATCTTCCACAGCCGCCACCTACGAGCAGTACTTC.

The gene calls are TRBV5-1 and TRBJ1-4; 9 bases agree with TRBD1. This CDR3 spans 18 amino acids. Per the germline V gene, CDR1 is SGHRS and CDR2 is YFSETQ. J gave up 7 bases and V 4 bases, and 17 bases lay outside the gene matches. The CDR3 reads CASSPGTGNKMIGEKLFF. The CDR3 nucleotides read TGCGCCAGCAGCCCGGGGACAGGGAACAAGATGATCGGTGAAAAACTGTTTTTT.

This chain uses TRBV5-1 with TRBJ1-1, with D perhaps TRBD1 (5 bases). The CDR3 has 14 amino acids. Germline loops: CDR1 SGHRS, CDR2 YFSETQ. With 3 bases removed from V and 4 bases from J, the gap between germline ends came to 13 bases. The CDR3 sequence: CASSSLGGSTEAFF. The DNA for the CDR3 is TGCGCCAGCAGCTCCCTGGGGGGGTCCACTGAAGCTTTCTTT.

This clone came up a few times. The genes are TRBV30 and TRBJ1-1; D perhaps matches TRBD1 (5 bases). CDR3 size: 13 residues. V was pared by 0 bases and J by 5 bases, with 10 bases between. Per the germline V gene, CDR1 is GTSNPN and CDR2 is SVGIG (reference sequence). CDR3 loop: CAWSVPGMTEAFF. For the CDR3, the DNA is TGTGCCTGGAGTGTCCCAGGGATGACTGAAGCTTTCTTT.

J is TRBJ2-3 and V is TRBV6-5; 7 nucleotides align to TRBD2. J gave up 6 bases and V 5 bases, and 5 bases lay outside the gene matches. Germline V gene lookup returns CDR1 MNHEY and CDR2 SVGAGI. This CDR3 region has 13 residues. CDR3 sequence (DNA): TGTGCCAGCAGTGGACCCGGGAGGGATACGCAGTATTTT. This sequence encodes CASSGPGRDTQYF.

The chain recombines TRBV29-1 with TRBJ2-1; 8 bases are shared with TRBD2. Per germline, CDR1 SQVTM and CDR2 ANQGSEA. The CDR3 length is 13 residues. V shed 7 bases, J shed 4 bases, and the junction held 6 bases outside the gene matches. The CDR3 nucleotides read TGCAGCGGTGGACTAGCTCGGTACAATGAGCAGTTCTTC. It encodes CSGGLARYNEQFF.

This clone was counted once. The V gene is TRBV19, the J gene TRBJ2-7, with 14 bases identical to TRBD2. V shed 5 bases, J shed 2 bases, and the junction held 5 bases outside the gene matches. The CDR3 length is 16 residues. The V gene's germline CDR1 is LNHDA and CDR2 SQIVND (reference sequence). The CDR3 DNA is TGTGCCAGTAGTCCCTGGACTAGCGGGGGGACCTACGAGCAGTACTTC. Its translation is CASSPWTSGGTYEQYF.

The chain is built from TRBV14 and TRBJ2-7, with D maybe TRBD2 (6 bases). Per the germline V gene, CDR1 is SGHDN and CDR2 is FVKESK. This CDR3 has 15 residues. V lost 1 base and J lost 4, with 14 bases in between. CDR3 region: CASSQGSLARYEQYF. The CDR3 DNA reads as TGTGCCAGCAGCCAAGGAAGCCTAGCGAGGTACGAGCAGTACTTC.

This clone was detected only once. The chain links TRBV5-4 to TRBJ2-2; 10 nucleotides align to TRBD1. V trimming: 4 bases; J trimming: 4 bases; junction bases outside the gene matches: 7. Germline V CDR1 and CDR2: SGHNT, YYREEE (reference sequence). The CDR3 sequence is 16 residues long. The CDR3 coding sequence is TGTGCCAGCAGCCCGGGACAGGGGTTACTCACCGGGGAGCTGTTTTTT. It translates to CASSPGQGLLTGELFF.

This clone was seen a few times. The V call is TRBV4-3, the J call TRBJ1-2, with 7 positions matching TRBD1. Per germline, CDR1 LGHNA and CDR2 YSLEER. Unmatched junction bases numbered 12, after V lost 0 bases and J lost 8 bases. The CDR3 loop spans 16 amino acids. DNA of the CDR3: TGCGCCAGCAGCCAAGATAGGGGGCTCTTACAGAACGGCTACACCTTC. This translates into CASSQDRGLLQNGYTF.

CDR3 in amino acids: CASSLAGQNTGELFF. The DNA for the CDR3 is TGTGCCAGCAGCTTAGCGGGCCAAAACACCGGGGAGCTGTTTTTT. The genes are TRBV11-1 and TRBJ2-2, with D unclear. Deletions cut 0 bases from V and 2 bases from J, with 7 bases between. Germline V gives CDR1 SGHAT, CDR2 FQDESV (reference sequence). This CDR3 is built from 15 residues.

The chain is built from TRBV9 and TRBJ1-5; D not certain. V shed 5 bases and J shed 5 bases, with 11 bases lying between them. Looked up from germline, CDR1 is SGDLS and CDR2 is YYNGEE. The CDR3 is 13 residues long. Here the CDR3 DNA reads TGTGCCAGCAGTCGATTAGTGGATCAGCCCCAGCATTTT. It translates to CASSRLVDQPQHF.

The chain carries TRBV6-6 and TRBJ1-2; 8 bases are a match to TRBD1. This CDR3 has 16 amino acids. Germline V gene data show CDR1 as MNHNY and CDR2 as SVGAGI (reference sequence). Unmatched junction bases numbered 15, after V lost 5 bases and J lost 7 bases. The CDR3 DNA reads as TGTGCCAGCAGTGGGAGTCAGGGGGCTGCCGGCTCTGGCTACACCTTC. Its protein product is CASSGSQGAAGSGYTF.

This chain links TRBV19 with TRBJ1-2, with D hard to call. Between the trimmed V and J ends, which lost 5 bases and 4 bases, there was a span of 14 bases. The germline V gene encodes CDR1 LNHDA and CDR2 SQIVND (reference sequence). The CDR3 runs to 14 residues. The CDR3 reads CASSEQSFRYGYTF. Here the CDR3 DNA reads TGTGCCAGTAGTGAACAGAGTTTCCGCTATGGCTACACCTTC.